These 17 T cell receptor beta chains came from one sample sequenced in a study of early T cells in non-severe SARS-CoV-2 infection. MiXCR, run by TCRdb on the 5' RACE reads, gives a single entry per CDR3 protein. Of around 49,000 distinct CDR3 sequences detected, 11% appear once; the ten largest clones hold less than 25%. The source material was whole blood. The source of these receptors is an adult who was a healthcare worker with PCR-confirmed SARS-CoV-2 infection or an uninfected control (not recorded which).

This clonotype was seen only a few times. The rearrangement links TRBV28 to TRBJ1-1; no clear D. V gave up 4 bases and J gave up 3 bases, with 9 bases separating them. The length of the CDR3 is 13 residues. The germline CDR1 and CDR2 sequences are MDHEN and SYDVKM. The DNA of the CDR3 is TGTGCCAGCAGTTCGACACCGTACACTGAAGCTTTCTTT. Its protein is CASSSTPYTEAFF.

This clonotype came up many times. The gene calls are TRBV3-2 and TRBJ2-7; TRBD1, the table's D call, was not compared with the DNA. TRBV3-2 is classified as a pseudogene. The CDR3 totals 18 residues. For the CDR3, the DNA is TGTGCCAGCAGCCAAGGAGGGGGGACAGGGGGCCTTCCCTACGAGCAGTACTTC. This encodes CASSQGGGTGGLPYEQYF.

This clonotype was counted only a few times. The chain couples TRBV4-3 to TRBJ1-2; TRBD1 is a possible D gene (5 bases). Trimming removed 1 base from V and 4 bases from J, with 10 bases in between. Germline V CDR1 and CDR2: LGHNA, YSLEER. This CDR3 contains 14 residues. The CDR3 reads CASSQVAGGYGYTF. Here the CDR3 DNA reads TGCGCCAGCAGCCAAGTAGCGGGGGGCTATGGCTACACCTTC.

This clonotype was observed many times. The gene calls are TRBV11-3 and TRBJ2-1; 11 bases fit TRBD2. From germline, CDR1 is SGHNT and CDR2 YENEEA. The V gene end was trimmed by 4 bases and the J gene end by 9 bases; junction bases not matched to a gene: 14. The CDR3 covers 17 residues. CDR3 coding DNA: TGTGCCAGCAGCTCGAGTCAGACTAGCGGGACCTTGGCTGAGCAGTTCTTC. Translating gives CASSSSQTSGTLAEQFF.

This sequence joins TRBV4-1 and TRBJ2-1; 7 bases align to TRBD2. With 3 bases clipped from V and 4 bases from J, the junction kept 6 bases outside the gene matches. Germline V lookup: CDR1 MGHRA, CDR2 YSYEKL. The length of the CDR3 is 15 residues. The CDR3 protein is CASSQKRDGYNEQFF. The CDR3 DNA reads TGCGCCAGCAGCCAGAAGCGGGACGGATACAATGAGCAGTTCTTC.

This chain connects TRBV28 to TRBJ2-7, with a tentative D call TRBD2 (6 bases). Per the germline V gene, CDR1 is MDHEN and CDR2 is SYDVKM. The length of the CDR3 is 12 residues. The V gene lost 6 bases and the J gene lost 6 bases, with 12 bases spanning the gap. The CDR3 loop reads CASRGGVLEQYF. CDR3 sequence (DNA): TGTGCCAGCAGGGGGGGTGTTCTCGAGCAGTACTTC.

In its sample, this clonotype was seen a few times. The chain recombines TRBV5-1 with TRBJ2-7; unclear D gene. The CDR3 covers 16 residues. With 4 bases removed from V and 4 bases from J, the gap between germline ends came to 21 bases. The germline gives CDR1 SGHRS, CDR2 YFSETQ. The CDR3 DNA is TGCGCCAGCAGCGTTGGCAGAACGCAAGTACCATACGAGCAGTACTTC. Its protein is CASSVGRTQVPYEQYF.

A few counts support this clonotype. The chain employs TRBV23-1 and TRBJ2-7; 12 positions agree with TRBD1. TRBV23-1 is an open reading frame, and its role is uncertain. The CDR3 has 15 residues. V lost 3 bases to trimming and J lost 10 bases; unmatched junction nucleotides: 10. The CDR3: CASSHPGQGARDQYF. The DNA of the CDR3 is TGCGCCAGCAGTCACCCGGGACAGGGGGCGCGGGATCAGTACTTC.

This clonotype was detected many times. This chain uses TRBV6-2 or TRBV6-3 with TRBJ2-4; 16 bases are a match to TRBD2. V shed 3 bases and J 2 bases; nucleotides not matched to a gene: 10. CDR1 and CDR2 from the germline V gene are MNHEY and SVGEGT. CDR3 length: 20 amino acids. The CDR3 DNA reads TGTGCCAGCAGTTATACCGGGACTAGCGGGAGGGATTTCTCCAAAAACATTCAGTACTTC. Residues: CASSYTGTSGRDFSKNIQYF.

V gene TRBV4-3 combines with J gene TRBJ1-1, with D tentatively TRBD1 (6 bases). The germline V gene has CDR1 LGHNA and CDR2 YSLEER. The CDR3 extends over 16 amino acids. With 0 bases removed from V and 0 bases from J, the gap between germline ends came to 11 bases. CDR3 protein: CASSQETGVMNTEAFF. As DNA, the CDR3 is TGCGCCAGCAGCCAAGAGACAGGCGTGATGAACACTGAAGCTTTCTTT.

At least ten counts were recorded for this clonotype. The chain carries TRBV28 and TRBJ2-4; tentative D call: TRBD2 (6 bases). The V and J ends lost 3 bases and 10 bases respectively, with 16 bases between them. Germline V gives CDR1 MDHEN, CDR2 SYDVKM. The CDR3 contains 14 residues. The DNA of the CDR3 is TGTGCCAGCAGTTTTGGCGGGATAAGAATGATTCAGTACTTC. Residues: CASSFGGIRMIQYF.

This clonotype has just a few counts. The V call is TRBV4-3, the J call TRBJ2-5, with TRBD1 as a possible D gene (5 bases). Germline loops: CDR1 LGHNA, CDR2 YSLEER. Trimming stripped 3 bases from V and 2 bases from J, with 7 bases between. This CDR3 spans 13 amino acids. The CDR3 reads CASSHTGQETQYF. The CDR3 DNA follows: TGCGCCAGCAGCCATACAGGACAAGAGACCCAGTACTTC.

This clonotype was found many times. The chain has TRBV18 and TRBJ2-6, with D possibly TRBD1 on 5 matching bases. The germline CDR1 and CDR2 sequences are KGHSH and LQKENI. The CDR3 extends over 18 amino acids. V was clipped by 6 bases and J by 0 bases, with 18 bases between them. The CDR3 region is CASSQQEQRVSGANVLTF. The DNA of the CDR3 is TGTGCCAGCTCCCAACAGGAACAGCGAGTCTCTGGGGCCAACGTCCTGACTTTC.

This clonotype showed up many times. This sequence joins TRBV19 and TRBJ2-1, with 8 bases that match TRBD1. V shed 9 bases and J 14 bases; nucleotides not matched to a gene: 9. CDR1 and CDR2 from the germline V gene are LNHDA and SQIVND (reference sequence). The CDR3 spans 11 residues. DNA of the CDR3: TGTGCCAGCCACGGGGGACAGGCAAAGTTCTTC. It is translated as CASHGGQAKFF.

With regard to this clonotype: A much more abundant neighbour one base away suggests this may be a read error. This chain's CDR3 is CASRDMNTEAFF. CDR3 nucleotides: TGTGCCAGCAGGGACATGAACACTGAAGCTTTCTTT. The chain uses TRBV28 and TRBJ1-1, with D possibly TRBD1 on 5 matching bases. Germline V gene data show CDR1 as MDHEN and CDR2 as SYDVKM. The CDR3 has 12 residues. V lost 6 bases to trimming and J lost 0 bases, with 5 bases between them. The complete variable domain, with remaining parts taken from reference TRBV28 and TRBJ1-1, reads DVKVTQSSRYLVKRTGEKVFLECVQDMDHENMFWYRQDPGLGLRLIYFSYDVKMKEKGDIPEGYSVSREKKERFSLILESASTNQTSMYLCASRDMNTEAFFGQGTRLTVV.

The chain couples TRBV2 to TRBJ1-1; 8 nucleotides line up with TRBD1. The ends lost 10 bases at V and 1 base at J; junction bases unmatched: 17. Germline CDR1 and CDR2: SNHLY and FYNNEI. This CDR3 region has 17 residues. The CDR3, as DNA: TGTGCCACTTTAAAGGGGCTGCAGGGGGCCTGGAACACTGAAGCTTTCTTT. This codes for CATLKGLQGAWNTEAFF.

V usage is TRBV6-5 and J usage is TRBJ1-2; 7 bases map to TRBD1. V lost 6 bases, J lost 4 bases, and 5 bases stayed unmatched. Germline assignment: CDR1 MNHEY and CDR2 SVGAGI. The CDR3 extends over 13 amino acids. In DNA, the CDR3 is TGTGCCAGCAGCGGACAGGCGGTCTATGGCTACACCTTC. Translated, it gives CASSGQAVYGYTF.